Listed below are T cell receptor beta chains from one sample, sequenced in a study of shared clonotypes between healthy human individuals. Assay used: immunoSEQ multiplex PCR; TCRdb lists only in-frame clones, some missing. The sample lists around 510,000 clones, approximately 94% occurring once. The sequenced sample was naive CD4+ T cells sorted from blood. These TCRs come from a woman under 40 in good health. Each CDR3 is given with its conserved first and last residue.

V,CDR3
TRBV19,CASWDYDEQFF
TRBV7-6,CASSLVTGPTEAFF
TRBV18,CASSQGREQYF
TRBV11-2,CASSLELGLAGVVSDTQYF
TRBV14,CASSSVSGANVLTF
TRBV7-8,CASRDRSGTEAFF
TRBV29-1,CSVAGDPYSGANVLTF
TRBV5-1,CASSLTVPSGREEYF
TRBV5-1,CASRLETSNTGELFF
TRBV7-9,CASSLGETGNTDTQYF
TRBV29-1,CSARESSYEQYF
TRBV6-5,CASRYSGRAGETQYF
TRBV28,CASSHGQFGEKLFF
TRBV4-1,CASSHRLQDREETQYF
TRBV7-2,CASSYRAPPNSGELFF
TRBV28,CASSLGRSHEQYF
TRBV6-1,CASSESAGDQPQHF
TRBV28,CASRSGTTSSYEQYF
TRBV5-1,CASSPRIGTGSEKLFF
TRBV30,CAWKKTWRRTDTQYF
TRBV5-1,CASSLGTRDLDTQYF
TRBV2,CASSENTYGYTF
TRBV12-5,CASGSSGSNEQFF
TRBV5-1,CASSEDGGRYGYTF
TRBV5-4,CASSLGHTNTGELFF
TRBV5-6,CASSFKKIRGYTF
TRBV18,CASSPRAAGGEQYF
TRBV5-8,CASIISRGRVSSNQPQHF
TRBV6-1,CASSRDGVDSYGYTF
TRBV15,CATSRVGGEKLFF
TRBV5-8,CASSSTTTNEQFF
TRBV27,CASSSFGQAGAYNEQFF
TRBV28,CASSPAGNTIYF
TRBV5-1,CASSLTSGSTRGQYF
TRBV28,CASSFSWAGVPVPLINQETQYF
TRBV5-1,CASSLRQGHGYTF
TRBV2,CASIGTLSNYGYTF
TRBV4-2,CASSQVPVYEQFF
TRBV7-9,CASSFFSGSVQFF
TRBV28,CASSSNYEQYF
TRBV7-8,CASSLQGNTGELFF
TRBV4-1,CASSQDRGDGELFF
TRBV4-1,CASSRTLNTGELFF
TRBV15,CATSRGGGQSGNTIYF
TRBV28,CASSLIQSYEQYF
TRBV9,CASTLTGDSGNTIYF
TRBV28,CASSPNPGPSTDTQYF
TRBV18,CASSPRLTGLAGGPPNTGELFF
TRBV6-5,CASSYKGQGTYEQYF
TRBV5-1,CASSSDRGPYEQYF
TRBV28,CASSVGETQYF
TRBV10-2,CASSEREGRLGSSRTDTQYF
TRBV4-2,CASSLGAGSYEQYF
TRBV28,CASSVRGRGNQPQHF
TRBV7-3,CASSRTSGVTDTQYF
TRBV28,CASSQGTRGATNEKLFF
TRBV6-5,CASTSRALTDTQYF
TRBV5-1,CASSLVGESTEAFF
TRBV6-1,CAIPSSGNTIYF